Shown below are 31 T cell receptor beta chains from a single sample sequenced in a study of cytomegalovirus exposure and HLA in healthy donors. Profiled with immunoSEQ multiplex PCR; TCRdb holds only in-frame clones, not every one. The repertoire holds around 300,000 clones, with just over 85% as singletons. Sequenced sample: PBMCs. These receptors all stem from a woman aged 18 to 35 in good health and CMV-seronegative.

V usage is TRBV29-1 and J usage is TRBJ1-2; 8 bases agree with TRBD1. This CDR3 contains 14 residues. V was clipped by 7 bases and J by 4 bases; unmatched bases: 11. CDR1 and CDR2 (germline): SQVTM, ANQGSEA. The CDR3 DNA sequence: TGCAGCGCCTCCTTCCCAGGGGGCGCCTATGGCTACACCTTC. Its protein product is CSASFPGGAYGYTF.

This clone occurred once. The chain recombines TRBV6-1 with TRBJ1-2; D is ambiguous. The germline V gene has CDR1 MNHNS and CDR2 SASEGT. The CDR3 runs to 12 residues. V lost 3 bases and J lost 8, with 10 bases in between. The CDR3 sequence is CASSDPPGGYTF. CDR3 coding DNA: TGTGCCAGCAGTGACCCACCGGGGGGCTACACCTTC.

The gene calls are TRBV30 and TRBJ2-5, with D perhaps matching TRBD1 (6 bases). Trimming cost V 4 bases and J 1 base, with 16 bases left between them. The CDR3 has 15 amino acids. CDR1 is GTSNPN, CDR2 SVGIG, per germline (reference sequence). CDR3 sequence reads: CAWTPWGQGQETQYF. The CDR3 DNA sequence: TGTGCCTGGACCCCCTGGGGGCAGGGCCAAGAGACCCAGTACTTC.

This clone was detected only once. The rearrangement uses TRBV29-1 and TRBJ2-7, with TRBD1 matching 7 bases. In germline, CDR1 is SQVTM, CDR2 ANQGSEA. CDR3 length equals 13 residues. J gave up 2 bases and V 7 bases, and 8 bases lay outside the gene matches. The CDR3 DNA is TGCAGCGCCTTAACCGGGACAGCCTACGAGCAGTACTTC. Its protein product is CSALTGTAYEQYF.

The rearrangement joins TRBV6-1 to TRBJ2-1, with 7 bases lining up with TRBD2. This CDR3 comprises 14 residues. The junction had 6 bases not matched to a gene; V was cut back by 1 base and J by 9 bases. CDR1 is MNHNS, CDR2 SASEGT, per germline. The CDR3 nucleotides are TGTGCCAGCAGTGAAGGATGGGAGGGTGGTGAGCAGTTCTTC. Translated, it gives CASSEGWEGGEQFF.

The chain couples TRBV7-2 to TRBJ1-6; possibly TRBD1 for D (6 bases). The ends were cut back, 5 bases at V and 5 bases at J, with 16 bases in the middle. CDR1 is SGHTA, CDR2 FQGNSA, per germline. The CDR3 consists of 16 residues. CDR3 nucleotides: TGTGCCAGCAGCCCAACCCAGGGGAGAGATAATTCACCCCTCCACTTT. Encoded protein: CASSPTQGRDNSPLHF.

This sequence joins TRBV19 and TRBJ2-7; 8 nucleotides agree with TRBD2. There are 13 residues in the CDR3. The germline V gene has CDR1 LNHDA and CDR2 SQIVND (reference sequence). V was pared by 7 bases and J by 3 bases, with 5 bases of the junction left unmatched. CDR3 residues: CASNGGAGYEQYF. The CDR3 bases are TGTGCCAGTAACGGGGGGGCCGGCTACGAGCAGTACTTC.

This CDR3 is CASSLARGGGFFGYGYTF. The CDR3 DNA sequence: TGTGCCAGCAGTTTAGCTAGGGGAGGGGGGTTTTTTGGGTATGGCTACACCTTC. The chain carries TRBV27 and TRBJ1-2; D is possibly TRBD1 (6 bases). The CDR3 has 18 amino acids. The V gene lost 2 bases and the J gene lost 5 bases, with 24 bases spanning the gap. Germline V gene data show CDR1 as MNHEY and CDR2 as SMNVEV (reference sequence).

The rearrangement links TRBV19 to TRBJ1-5, with D perhaps TRBD1 (5 bases). The CDR3 is made up of 16 amino acids. The V gene's germline CDR1 is LNHDA and CDR2 SQIVND (reference sequence). V was pared by 4 bases and J by 0 bases, with 13 bases between. In DNA form, the CDR3 reads TGTGCCAGTAGTAAGGGACGGGAGTATAGCAATCAGCCCCAGCATTTT. Translated, it gives CASSKGREYSNQPQHF. Together with reference TRBV19 and TRBJ1-5, the CDR3 gives the full variable domain: DGGITQSPKYLFRKEGQNVTLSCEQNLNHDAMYWYRQDPGQGLRLIYYSQIVNDFQKGDIAEGYSVSREKKESFPLTVTSAQKNPTAFYLCASSKGREYSNQPQHFGDGTRLSIL.

The genes are TRBV18 and TRBJ2-7; no clear D gene. The CDR3 consists of 13 residues. Trimming took 0 bases from V and 6 from J, leaving 9 bases between them. The V gene's germline CDR1 is KGHSH and CDR2 LQKENI. The CDR3 region has the DNA TGTGCCAGCTCACCACCATTCCGTTCCGAGCAGTACTTC. It codes for CASSPPFRSEQYF.

The rearrangement joins TRBV11-2 to TRBJ1-6; perhaps TRBD1 as D (5 bases). The V and J ends lost 0 bases and 12 bases respectively, with 9 bases between them. This CDR3 region has 13 residues. The germline gives CDR1 SGHAT, CDR2 FQNNGV. CDR3: CASSLDPGVPLHF. The CDR3 region has the DNA TGTGCCAGCAGCTTAGATCCGGGGGTACCCCTCCACTTT.

The chain joins TRBV11-2 to TRBJ2-2; possible D gene TRBD1, 5 bases. Looked up from germline, CDR1 is SGHAT and CDR2 is FQNNGV. CDR3 length equals 13 residues. V was cut by 8 bases and J by 5 bases, with 12 bases left in between. CDR3 region: CASLQGRTGELFF. The CDR3 bases are TGTGCCAGCCTTCAGGGAAGGACCGGGGAGCTGTTTTTT.

The chain has TRBV5-8 and TRBJ2-7; TRBD1 agrees at 8 bases. CDR3 length equals 17 residues. Germline loops: CDR1 SGHTS, CDR2 YDEGEE. Trimming took 0 bases from V and 9 from J; bases not matched to a gene: 17. The CDR3 is CASSLVRGTGGPPGQYF. CDR3 in DNA: TGTGCCAGCAGCTTGGTTAGGGGGACAGGTGGCCCACCGGGGCAGTACTTC.

This chain uses TRBV28 with TRBJ1-1, with a tentative D call TRBD1 (6 bases). This CDR3 is built from 14 residues. V was cut by 4 bases and J by 11 bases, with 20 bases left in between. Germline CDR1 is MDHEN and CDR2 is SYDVKM. CDR3 residues: CASSSGGRDPWAFF. In DNA, the CDR3 is TGTGCCAGCAGTTCGGGGGGGCGGGACCCTTGGGCTTTCTTT.

J is TRBJ1-3 and V is TRBV7-2; 9 nucleotides match TRBD1. The CDR3 consists of 14 residues. V was pared by 4 bases and J by 6 bases, with 4 bases of the junction left unmatched. Germline lookup yields CDR1 SGHTA and CDR2 FQGNSA. The CDR3 is CASSSWTGANTIYF. CDR3 nucleotide sequence: TGTGCCAGCAGCTCTTGGACAGGGGCAAACACCATATATTTT.

The chain combines TRBV27 with TRBJ2-7; 11 nucleotides agree with TRBD2. The V and J ends lost 4 bases and 0 bases, in that order; junction bases with no gene match: 20. In germline, CDR1 is MNHEY, CDR2 SMNVEV (reference sequence). CDR3 length: 21 amino acids. In DNA, the CDR3 is TGTGCCAGCAGTTCGGGGGGAGGGCGGCTAGCGGGGGGACACCTCTCCTACGAGCAGTACTTC. Translation: CASSSGGGRLAGGHLSYEQYF.

V usage is TRBV27 and J usage is TRBJ1-4, with 8 positions matching TRBD1. CDR1 MNHEY and CDR2 SMNVEV come from the germline V gene (reference sequence). The CDR3 has 15 residues. V lost 5 bases to trimming and J lost 5 bases; unmatched junction nucleotides: 7. The CDR3: CASSPQGAGNEKLFF. The CDR3 DNA is TGTGCCAGCAGTCCCCAGGGGGCGGGGAATGAAAAACTGTTTTTT.

The chain uses TRBV5-1 and TRBJ1-2; D unclear. The V and J ends lost 0 bases and 6 bases respectively, with 15 bases between them. CDR3 length: 15 amino acids. The germline V gene encodes CDR1 SGHRS and CDR2 YFSETQ. CDR3 bases: TGCGCCAGCAGCTTGGTTTTGACTACGGTCGATGGCTACACCTTC. Encoded protein: CASSLVLTTVDGYTF.

The rearrangement joins TRBV19 to TRBJ1-1, with a possible D match to TRBD1 (6 bases). The CDR3 has 12 amino acids. V lost 6 bases, J lost 4 bases, and 9 bases lay in between. Germline CDR1 and CDR2: LNHDA and SQIVND (reference sequence). The CDR3 DNA is TGTGCCAGTAGGGCGGGGGCCACTGAAGCTTTCTTT. It translates to CASRAGATEAFF.

The chain combines TRBV6-6 with TRBJ2-7; no reliable D call. Trimming left V 8 bases short and J 3 bases short, with 14 bases between. Germline values: CDR1 MNHNY, CDR2 SVGAGI (reference sequence). CDR3 length equals 13 residues. The CDR3 nucleotides are TGTGCCAGCGTCAAAACAGCCGGCTACGAGCAGTACTTC. It codes for CASVKTAGYEQYF.

The chain uses TRBV6-5 and TRBJ2-2; D ambiguous. This CDR3 is built from 15 residues. Germline CDR1 MNHEY, CDR2 SVGAGI. V was cut by 6 bases and J by 4 bases, with 15 bases left in between. CDR3 DNA: TGTGCCAGCAGGGCCATGCCAGTCCTCACCGGGGAGCTGTTTTTT. Its protein is CASRAMPVLTGELFF.

The chain uses TRBV7-2 and TRBJ2-1, with 10 bases lining up with TRBD2. CDR3 size: 18 residues. Germline CDR1 is SGHTA and CDR2 is FQGNSA. Losses at the gene ends were 1 base for V and 6 bases for J; bases not matched to a gene: 12. CDR3 residues: CASSLGSSGGLIVNEQFF. In nucleotides, the CDR3 is TGTGCCAGCAGCTTAGGTTCTAGCGGGGGTCTTATAGTCAATGAGCAGTTCTTC.

This sequence joins TRBV5-1 and TRBJ2-5; 9 positions agree with TRBD1. Per the germline V gene, CDR1 is SGHRS and CDR2 is YFSETQ. This CDR3 contains 16 residues. J was trimmed by 5 bases and V by 4 bases; bases with no gene match: 12. CDR3 in amino acids: CASSQGGQGAGETQYF. CDR3 sequence (DNA): TGCGCCAGCAGCCAGGGGGGACAGGGAGCCGGGGAGACCCAGTACTTC.

V is TRBV7-9 and J is TRBJ1-3; no firm D call. The CDR3 totals 16 residues. Germline assignment: CDR1 SEHNR and CDR2 FQNEAQ (reference sequence). With 4 bases removed from V and 0 bases from J, the gap between germline ends came to 13 bases. This chain's CDR3 is CASSSHGVSSGNTIYF. As DNA, the CDR3 is TGTGCCAGCAGCTCGCACGGGGTTAGCTCTGGAAACACCATATATTTT.

This rearrangement joins TRBV5-1 to TRBJ1-1; D is possibly TRBD1 (5 bases). Trimming took 6 bases from V and 5 from J, leaving 11 bases between them. Germline lookup yields CDR1 SGHRS and CDR2 YFSETQ. The CDR3 length is 12 residues. CDR3 bases: TGCGCCAGCACCGACGGGGGGACTGAAGCTTTCTTT. Its protein product is CASTDGGTEAFF.

This clone has just one count. J is TRBJ2-5 and V is TRBV5-1, with 9 bases lining up with TRBD2. The CDR3 consists of 17 residues. V trimming: 4 bases; J trimming: 3 bases; junction bases outside the gene matches: 13. Germline V gene data show CDR1 as SGHRS and CDR2 as YFSETQ. The CDR3 DNA sequence: TGCGCCAGCAGCCCAACCGCCGGGACTAGCCTCGAAGAGACCCAGTACTTC. It yields the protein CASSPTAGTSLEETQYF.

This sequence joins TRBV12-5 and TRBJ1-2, with TRBD1 identical over 8 bases. Germline lookup yields CDR1 LGHNT and CDR2 FRNRAP. This CDR3 is built from 16 residues. The trim removed 5 bases at V and 10 bases at J, leaving 18 bases unmatched. In DNA, the CDR3 is TGTGCTAGTGGTCTAGGACAGGGCACCGCCTCTGGGGCCTACACCTTC. Its protein product is CASGLGQGTASGAYTF.

The V call is TRBV5-6, the J call TRBJ1-5; the match to TRBD1 covers 7 bases. This CDR3 is built from 15 residues. V lost 0 bases and J lost 6; bases outside the gene matches: 6. CDR1 is SGHDT, CDR2 YYEEEE, per germline. The CDR3 sequence is CASSLARQGRQPQHF. CDR3 bases: TGTGCCAGCAGCTTGGCCCGACAGGGACGTCAGCCCCAGCATTTT.

V usage is TRBV11-2 and J usage is TRBJ2-1; no clear D gene. Germline CDR1 SGHAT, CDR2 FQNNGV. This CDR3 is 13 amino acids long. The germline V and J ends were trimmed by 0 bases and 7 bases, with 7 bases remaining between them. The CDR3 sequence: CASSLDLTNEQFF. The CDR3 DNA sequence: TGTGCCAGCAGCTTAGATCTTACTAATGAGCAGTTCTTC.

This clone was recorded only once. The chain employs TRBV28 and TRBJ2-7; TRBD2 might be the D (5 bases). CDR1 and CDR2 from the germline V gene are MDHEN and SYDVKM. Trimming stripped 6 bases from V and 5 bases from J, with 14 bases between. The CDR3 is 13 amino acids. The CDR3 here is CASRLRLADEQYF. The CDR3 nucleotides read TGTGCCAGCAGACTTAGGCTAGCAGACGAGCAGTACTTC.

V is TRBV25-1 and J is TRBJ1-4, with 9 bases identical to TRBD1. V lost 9 bases and J lost 5; bases outside the gene matches: 7. The CDR3 spans 14 residues. Looked up from germline, CDR1 is MGHDK and CDR2 is SYGVNS. CDR3 sequence (DNA): TGTGCCAGAGGGGGGACAGGGTGGAATGAAAAACTGTTTTTT. Protein sequence: CARGGTGWNEKLFF.